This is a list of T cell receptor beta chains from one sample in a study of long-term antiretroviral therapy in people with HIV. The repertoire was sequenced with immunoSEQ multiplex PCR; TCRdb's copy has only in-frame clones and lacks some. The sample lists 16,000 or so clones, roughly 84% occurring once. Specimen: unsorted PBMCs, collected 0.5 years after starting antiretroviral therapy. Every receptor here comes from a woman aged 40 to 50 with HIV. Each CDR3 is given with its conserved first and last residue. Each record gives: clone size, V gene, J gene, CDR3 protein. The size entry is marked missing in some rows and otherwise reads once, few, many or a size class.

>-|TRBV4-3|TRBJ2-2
CASSQGWSSGAGELFF
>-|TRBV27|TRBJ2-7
CASSPILPTGAYEQYF
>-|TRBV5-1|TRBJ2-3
CASSIRATPADTQYF
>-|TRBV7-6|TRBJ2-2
CASSPNPSGRAVTGELFF
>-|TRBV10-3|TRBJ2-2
CAISDQGFSTGELFF
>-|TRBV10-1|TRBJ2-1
CASRESGRALRTYNEQFF
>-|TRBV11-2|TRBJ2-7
CASSPLRLAPYEQYF
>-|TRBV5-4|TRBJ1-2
CASSLALTNYGYTF
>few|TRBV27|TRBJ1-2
CASSFQGYDSNYGYTF
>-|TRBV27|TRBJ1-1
CASSTGMANTEAFF
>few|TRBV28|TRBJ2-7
CASSLSGGSSYEQYF
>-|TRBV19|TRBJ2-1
CASTLGGEGRHEQFF
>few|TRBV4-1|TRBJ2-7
CASSHPGTSYEQYF
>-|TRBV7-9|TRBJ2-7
CASSLGTTYEQYF
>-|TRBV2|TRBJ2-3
CASSNTGLRTDTQYF
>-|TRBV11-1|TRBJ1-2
CASSSEYYYGYTF
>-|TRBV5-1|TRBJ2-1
CASSLAGTSGNEQFF
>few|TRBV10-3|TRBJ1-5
CAIGGGANQPQHF
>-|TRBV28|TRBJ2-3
CASWGYRGDTQYF
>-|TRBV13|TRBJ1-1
CASSLESGGTEAFF
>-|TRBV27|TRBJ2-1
CASSLRVDEQFF
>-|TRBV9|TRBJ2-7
CASSARGPTSYEQYF
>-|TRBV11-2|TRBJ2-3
CASSNSGRPDTQYF
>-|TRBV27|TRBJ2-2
CASSLSGLSTGELFF
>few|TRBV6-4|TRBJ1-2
CASSDPNSHREESTTNYGYTF
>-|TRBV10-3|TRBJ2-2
CAITEGAGTNTGELFF
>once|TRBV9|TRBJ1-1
CASSVALDNTEAFF
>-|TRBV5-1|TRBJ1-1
CASSLESAEAFF
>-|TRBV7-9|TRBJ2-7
CASSSQQGSEQYF
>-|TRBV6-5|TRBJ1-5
CASRPLGQGDQPQHF
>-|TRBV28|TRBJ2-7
CASSTRYSGRGEQYF
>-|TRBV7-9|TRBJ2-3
CASSLATDTQYF
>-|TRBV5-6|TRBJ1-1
CASSIRAPGIEAFF
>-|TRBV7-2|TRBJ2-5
CASSLALQETQYF
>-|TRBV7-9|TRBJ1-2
CASSLGLDGYTF
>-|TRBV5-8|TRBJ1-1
CASSLSWVNTEAFF
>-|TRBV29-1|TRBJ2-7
CSVEDPSVSSYEQYF
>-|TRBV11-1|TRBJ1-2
CASSEGDPLGYTF
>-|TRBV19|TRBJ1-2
CASSIFSDSYGYTF
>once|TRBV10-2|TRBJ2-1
CASNSFVRETSNEQFF
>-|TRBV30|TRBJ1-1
CAWSGQMNTEAFF
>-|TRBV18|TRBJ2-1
CASSPSEGAYEQFF
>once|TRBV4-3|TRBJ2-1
CASSQDGPGGTFNEQFF
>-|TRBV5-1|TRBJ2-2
CASSFPVGTGELFF
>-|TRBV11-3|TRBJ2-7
CASSQSSGYSYEQYF
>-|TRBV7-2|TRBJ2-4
CASSLVESGGRYF
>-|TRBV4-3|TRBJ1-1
CASSQETWTEAFF
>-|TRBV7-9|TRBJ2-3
CASSSPGADTQYF
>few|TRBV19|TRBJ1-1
CASSTVSGTEAFF
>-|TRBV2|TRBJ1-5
CASSLNQGQPQHF
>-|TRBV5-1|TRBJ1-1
CASSFDRAMGYEAFF
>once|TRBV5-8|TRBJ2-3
CASSFGQLLTDTQYF
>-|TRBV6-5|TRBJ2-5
CASSYSGTQYF
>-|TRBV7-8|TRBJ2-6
CASSLLGGILTF
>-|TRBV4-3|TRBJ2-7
CASSLSAGRQGLSYEQYF
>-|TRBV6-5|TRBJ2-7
CASSYGQGIIYEQYF
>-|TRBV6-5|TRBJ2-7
CASTPRPSPYEQYF
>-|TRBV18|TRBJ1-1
CASSPPEGTNTEAFF
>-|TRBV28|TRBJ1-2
CASTPPGVYGYTF
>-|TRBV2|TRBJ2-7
CAWSTSGGSSYEQYF